The 15 T cell receptor beta chains in this list originate from one sample, sequenced in a study of metastatic and nonmetastatic thyroid tumors. TCRdb called clones again from the PCR reads with MiXCR. Among about 20,000 clones listed, 15% to 17% were seen once. Each patient went into thyroid surgery without having received any treatment. Sample: blood. These receptors were taken from a female donor with papillary thyroid cancer or a benign thyroid nodule (not recorded which). Some clones in this sample may be carry-over from other donors' samples.

In its sample, this clone was seen many times. V usage is TRBV7-8 and J usage is TRBJ2-3; D remains ambiguous. There are 13 residues in the CDR3. Germline V gene sequence: CDR1 SGHVS, CDR2 FQNEAQ. V was cut by 1 base and J by 5 bases, with 7 bases left in between. The DNA of the CDR3 is TGTGCCAGCAGCTTAGGATGGCAAGATACGCAGTATTTT. Its protein is CASSLGWQDTQYF.

This clone is classed as medium-sized. The rearrangement uses TRBV6-1 and TRBJ2-7; 7 nucleotides align to TRBD1. Germline lookup yields CDR1 MNHNS and CDR2 SASEGT. The V gene end was trimmed by 5 bases and the J gene end by 1 base; junction bases not matched to a gene: 8. This CDR3 comprises 15 residues. CDR3 nucleotides: TGTGCCAGCAGTCAATACAGGGGCCCTTCCTACGAGCAGTACTTC. Translating it yields CASSQYRGPSYEQYF.

This clone was found many times. The V gene is TRBV28, the J gene TRBJ1-1; tentative D call: TRBD1 (5 bases). The CDR3 consists of 15 residues. Per the germline V gene, CDR1 is MDHEN and CDR2 is SYDVKM. Trimming removed 5 bases at V and 3 bases at J, with 16 bases between. The CDR3 DNA follows: TGTGCCAGCAGTCCCCCCTTGAGGGGTGACACTGAAGCTTTCTTT. Translated, it gives CASSPPLRGDTEAFF.

This sequence joins TRBV30 and TRBJ1-2, with no clear D. The ends were cut back, 0 bases at V and 6 bases at J, with 14 bases in the middle. The CDR3 covers 14 residues. Germline-derived CDR1 and CDR2 are GTSNPN and SVGIG (reference sequence). The CDR3 sequence is CAWSVHEGRHGYTF. The CDR3 nucleotides read TGTGCCTGGAGTGTTCATGAGGGCAGGCATGGCTACACCTTC.

The V call is TRBV11-2, the J call TRBJ1-2; D unresolved. The CDR3 sequence is 14 residues long. Germline lookup yields CDR1 SGHAT and CDR2 FQNNGV. Trimming took 1 base from V and 5 from J, leaving 11 bases between them. The CDR3 region is CASSLVRGSYGYTF. The CDR3 bases are TGTGCCAGCAGCTTAGTGCGGGGAAGTTATGGCTACACCTTC.

This clone was picked up many times. The chain recombines TRBV5-1 with TRBJ2-1, with 7 bases lining up with TRBD1. The CDR3 spans 15 residues. V was clipped by 4 bases and J by 10 bases; unmatched bases: 14. Germline V CDR1 and CDR2: SGHRS, YFSETQ. CDR3 region: CASSPSGTAKVEQFF. The CDR3 DNA reads TGCGCCAGCAGCCCCTCCGGGACAGCTAAGGTGGAGCAGTTCTTC.

This clone has ten or more counts. The V and J genes are TRBV2 and TRBJ1-1; D possibly corresponds to TRBD1 (5 bases). Germline-derived CDR1 and CDR2 are SNHLY and FYNNEI. V was clipped by 2 bases and J by 5 bases, with 12 bases between them. CDR3 length: 14 amino acids. CDR3 protein: CASSEWGRNTEAFF. The CDR3 bases are TGTGCCAGCAGTGAATGGGGCAGGAATACTGAAGCTTTCTTT.

This sequence joins TRBV7-2 and TRBJ2-1; 11 nucleotides match TRBD2. The CDR3 spans 19 residues. The ends lost 2 bases at V and 3 bases at J; junction bases unmatched: 12. The germline gives CDR1 SGHTA, CDR2 FQGNSA. The CDR3 DNA is TGTGCCAGCAGCTTATTGGTAGCGGGAGGGCCGAGAAACTACAATGAGCAGTTCTTC. Translation gives CASSLLVAGGPRNYNEQFF. Supplemented by reference TRBV7-2 and TRBJ2-1, the full variable domain reads GAGVSQSPSNKVTEKGKDVELRCDPISGHTALYWYRQSLGQGLEFLIYFQGNSAPDKSGLPSDRFSAERTGGSVSTLTIQRTQQEDSAVYLCASSLLVAGGPRNYNEQFFGPGTRLTVL.

This clone was counted ten times or more. The rearrangement links TRBV19 to TRBJ2-6; no clear D gene. V was clipped by 7 bases and J by 0 bases, with 16 bases between them. The CDR3 totals 17 residues. From germline, CDR1 is LNHDA and CDR2 SQIVND (reference sequence). This CDR3 is CASTLSAGHSGANVLTF. CDR3 nucleotide sequence: TGTGCCAGTACCCTTTCGGCAGGCCACTCTGGGGCCAACGTCCTGACTTTC.

The V call is TRBV7-2, the J call TRBJ1-5; D unclear. The germline V and J ends were trimmed by 2 bases and 2 bases, with 10 bases remaining between them. Germline loops: CDR1 SGHTA, CDR2 FQGNSA. The CDR3 has 15 residues. Here the CDR3 DNA reads TGTGCCAGCAGCTTATGGTCGAACGGCAATCAGCCCCAGCATTTT. Protein: CASSLWSNGNQPQHF.

This clone was seen only a few times. The chain links TRBV18 to TRBJ2-1, with D hard to call. The CDR3 has 14 residues. Looked up from germline, CDR1 is KGHSH and CDR2 is LQKENI. Trimming cost V 0 bases and J 7 bases, with 10 bases left between them. This chain's CDR3 is CASSPPLGLNEQFF. Written as DNA, the CDR3 is TGTGCCAGCTCACCACCCCTGGGTCTTAATGAGCAGTTCTTC.

This clone is categorized as medium-sized. V is TRBV6-2 or TRBV6-3 and J is TRBJ2-7, with no clear D. The germline V gene encodes CDR1 MNHEY and CDR2 SVGEGT. The CDR3 loop spans 13 amino acids. V was trimmed by 0 bases and J by 6 bases, leaving 9 bases between them. CDR3: CASSYSLGTEQYF. CDR3 nucleotide sequence: TGTGCCAGCAGTTACTCCCTAGGTACCGAGCAGTACTTC.

This clone was detected many times. The same CDR3 is also encoded by other DNA sequences in this sample. The CDR3 protein is CASEDSSGDTQYF. The CDR3 region has the DNA TGTGCCAGCGAGGACTCGAGCGGGGATACGCAGTATTTT. J is TRBJ2-3 and V is TRBV28; a weak D match, TRBD2 (6 bases). CDR1 and CDR2 from the germline V gene are MDHEN and SYDVKM. V shed 8 bases and J shed 6 bases, with 15 bases lying between them. CDR3 length: 13 residues.

This chain joins TRBV7-9 and TRBJ1-2; 7 nucleotides agree with TRBD1. Germline V gene lookup returns CDR1 SEHNR and CDR2 FQNEAQ (reference sequence). V dropped 1 base and J dropped 5; count of bases not matched to a gene: 7. The CDR3 is 15 residues long. CDR3 nucleotide sequence: TGTGCCAGCAGCTTAGACCAGGGGGGGTATTATGGCTACACCTTC. It codes for CASSLDQGGYYGYTF.

This clone was observed many times. CDR3 loop: CASRERGAPYNEQFF. CDR3 DNA sequence: TGTGCCAGCAGGGAGCGGGGGGCACCCTACAATGAGCAGTTCTTC. J is TRBJ2-1 and V is TRBV3-1; 9 bases are a match to TRBD2. This CDR3 spans 15 amino acids. Germline V gene sequence: CDR1 LGHDT, CDR2 YNNKEL (reference sequence). V trimming: 6 bases; J trimming: 2 bases; junction bases outside the gene matches: 5.